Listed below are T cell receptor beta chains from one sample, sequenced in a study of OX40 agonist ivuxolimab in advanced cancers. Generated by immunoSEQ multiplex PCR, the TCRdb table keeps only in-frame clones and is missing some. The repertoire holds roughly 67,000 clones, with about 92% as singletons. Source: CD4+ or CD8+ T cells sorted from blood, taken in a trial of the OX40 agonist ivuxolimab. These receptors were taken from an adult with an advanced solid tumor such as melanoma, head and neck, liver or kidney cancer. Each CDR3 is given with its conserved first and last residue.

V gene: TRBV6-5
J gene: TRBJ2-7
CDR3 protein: CASSPLAGETYEQYF

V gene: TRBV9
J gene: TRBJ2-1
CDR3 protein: CASSLGGGDEQFF

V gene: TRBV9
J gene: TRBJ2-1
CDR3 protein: CASSVRIDPNEQFF

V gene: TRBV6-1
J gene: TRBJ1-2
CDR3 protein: CASSEGLDPNGYTF

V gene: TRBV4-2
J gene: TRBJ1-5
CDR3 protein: CASSQTAGDSNQPQHF

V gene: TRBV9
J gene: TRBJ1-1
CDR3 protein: CASSVGDRGHRAFF

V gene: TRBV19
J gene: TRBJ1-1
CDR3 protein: CATGERGTEAFF

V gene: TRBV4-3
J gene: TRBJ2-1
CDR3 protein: CASSRDPPGQSTNEQFF

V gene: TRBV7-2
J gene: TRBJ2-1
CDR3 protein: CVSSGGSYNEQFF

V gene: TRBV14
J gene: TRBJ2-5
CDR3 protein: CASSGTSWQETQYF

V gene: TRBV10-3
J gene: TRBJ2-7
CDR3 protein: CAISDPYEQYF

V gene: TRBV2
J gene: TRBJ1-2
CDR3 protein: CASSEGTGYEVYGYTF

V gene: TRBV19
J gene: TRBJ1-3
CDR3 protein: CASTGRGYGNTIYF

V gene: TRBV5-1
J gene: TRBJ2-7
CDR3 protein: CASSLEGGKTLLDEQYF

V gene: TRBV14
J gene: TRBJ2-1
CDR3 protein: CASSQESSLRAGEWDNEQFF

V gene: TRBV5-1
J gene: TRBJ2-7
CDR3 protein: CASSLGGGGTYEQYF

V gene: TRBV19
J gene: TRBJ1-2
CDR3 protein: CASSTTQGSGYGYTF

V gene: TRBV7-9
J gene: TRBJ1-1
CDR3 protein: CASSPPGPDTEAFF

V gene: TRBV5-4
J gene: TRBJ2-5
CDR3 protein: CASSLVTGAAGTQYF

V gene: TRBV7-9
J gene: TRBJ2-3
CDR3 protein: CASSSTRSLDTQYF

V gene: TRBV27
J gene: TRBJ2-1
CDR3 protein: CASSDGTSGTYNEQFF

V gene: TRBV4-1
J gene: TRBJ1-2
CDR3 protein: CASSQETGVYGYTF

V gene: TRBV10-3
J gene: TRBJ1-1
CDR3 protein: CAITSGHLEAFF

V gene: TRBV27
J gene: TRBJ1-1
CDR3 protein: CASSLSPQGVGTEAFF

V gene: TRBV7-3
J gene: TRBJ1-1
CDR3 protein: CASQQGSGTEAFF

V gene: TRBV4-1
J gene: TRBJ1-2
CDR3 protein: CASSQGMVTVTYGYTF

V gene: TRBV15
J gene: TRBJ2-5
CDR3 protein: CATRFTGGRETQYF

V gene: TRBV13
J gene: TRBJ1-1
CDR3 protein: CASSKTGAEAFF

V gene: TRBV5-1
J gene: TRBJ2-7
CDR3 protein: CASSLYGPPYEQYF

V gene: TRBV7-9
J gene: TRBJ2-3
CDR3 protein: CASSLVRVSTDTQYF

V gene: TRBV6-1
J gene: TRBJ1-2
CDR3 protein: CASGEGNYGYTF

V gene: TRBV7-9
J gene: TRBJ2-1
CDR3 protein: CASSLLVGAYNEQFF

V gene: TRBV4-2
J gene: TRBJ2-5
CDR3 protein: CASSQDLVGFQETQYF

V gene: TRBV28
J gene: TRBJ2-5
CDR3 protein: CASSFRARSQETQYF

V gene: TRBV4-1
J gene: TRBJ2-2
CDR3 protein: CASSQGWRAGELFF

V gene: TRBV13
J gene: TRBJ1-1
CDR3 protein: CASSGDRGNTEAFF

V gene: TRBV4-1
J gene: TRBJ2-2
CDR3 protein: CASSQGNTGELFF

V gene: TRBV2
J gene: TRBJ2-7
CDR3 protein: CASREGGSAFHEQYF

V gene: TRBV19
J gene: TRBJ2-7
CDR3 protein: CASSSAPNYEQYF

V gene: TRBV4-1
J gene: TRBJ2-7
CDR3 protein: CASSQAIGELEQYF

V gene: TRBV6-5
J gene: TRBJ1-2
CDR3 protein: CATGREDYGYTF

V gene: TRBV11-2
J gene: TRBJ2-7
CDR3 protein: CASSSSGRASYEQYF

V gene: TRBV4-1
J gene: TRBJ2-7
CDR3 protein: CASSQGPASYEQYF

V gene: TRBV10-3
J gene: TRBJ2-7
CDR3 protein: CAISGRTESYEQYF

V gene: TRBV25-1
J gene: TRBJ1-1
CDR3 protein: CASSESGRGSTEAFF

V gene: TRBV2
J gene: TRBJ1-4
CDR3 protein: CASKSEKLFF

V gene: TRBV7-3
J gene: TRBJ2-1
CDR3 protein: CASSNSGTRHNEQFF

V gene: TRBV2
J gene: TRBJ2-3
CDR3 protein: CASNAKLTGEADTQYF